This is a list of T cell receptor beta chains from one sample in a study of T-cell memory formation after mild COVID-19. TCRdb called the 5' RACE reads again in MiXCR, with one record for every CDR3 protein. There are around 340,000 distinct CDR3 sequences in the sample; roughly 21% occur only once, and under 15% lies in the top ten. Sequenced input: PBMCs or a T cell subset sorted from them (not recorded which). The receptor set was obtained from an adult woman who had mild COVID-19 (a few samples of this study predate the infection). Cell type and time point are not known. The CDR3 runs from the conserved cysteine through the conserved F or W. The D gene is left open where the match is weak. The size of a clone is reported for some rows only, either as once, few or many, or as a class for expanded clones.

d_gene: -
abundance: -
v_gene: TRBV12-3/TRBV12-4
j_gene: TRBJ1-6
CDR3nt: TGTGCCAGCAGTTTAGGTGTCAGTAATTCACCCCTCCACTTT
CDR3aa: CASSLGVSNSPLHF

d_gene: -
abundance: -
v_gene: TRBV4-1
j_gene: TRBJ2-5
CDR3nt: TGCGCCAGCAGCCAAGAGTCGGGGTACCAAGAGACCCAGTACTTC
CDR3aa: CASSQESGYQETQYF

d_gene: TRBD1
abundance: -
v_gene: TRBV11-2
j_gene: TRBJ2-5
CDR3nt: TGTGCCAGCAGCTCCCTGACAGGGATGCAAGAGACCCAGTACTTC
CDR3aa: CASSSLTGMQETQYF

d_gene: TRBD2
abundance: few
v_gene: TRBV6-5
j_gene: TRBJ2-1
CDR3nt: TGTGCCAGCAGTACGAGGACTAGCGGGAGCTCCTACAATGAGCAGTTCTTC
CDR3aa: CASSTRTSGSSYNEQFF

d_gene: -
abundance: few
v_gene: TRBV12-3/TRBV12-4
j_gene: TRBJ2-2
CDR3nt: TGTGCCAGCAGTCCCAGCCCGAGTTACACCGGGGAGCTGTTTTTT
CDR3aa: CASSPSPSYTGELFF

d_gene: -
abundance: -
v_gene: TRBV30
j_gene: TRBJ1-5
CDR3nt: TGTGCCTGGAGTCCCTACGGGAGAGGGATCGGTCAGCCCCAGCATTTT
CDR3aa: CAWSPYGRGIGQPQHF

d_gene: TRBD2
abundance: -
v_gene: TRBV11-2
j_gene: TRBJ2-1
CDR3nt: TGTGCCAGCAGCCAAAGCGGGGTCTCCTACAATGAGCAGTTCTTC
CDR3aa: CASSQSGVSYNEQFF

d_gene: TRBD1
abundance: medium-sized
v_gene: TRBV7-8
j_gene: TRBJ1-1
CDR3nt: TGTGCCAGCAGCCTGGACAGGGCGTTCGGCACTGAAGCTTTCTTT
CDR3aa: CASSLDRAFGTEAFF

d_gene: -
abundance: few
v_gene: TRBV5-1
j_gene: TRBJ1-4
CDR3nt: TGCGCCAGCTTTAACCCTAATATGGAAAAACTGTTTTTT
CDR3aa: CASFNPNMEKLFF

d_gene: TRBD1
abundance: -
v_gene: TRBV7-8
j_gene: TRBJ1-3
CDR3nt: TGTGCCAGCAGCACCCCGGGACAGAGTCTCTCTGGAAACACCATATATTTT
CDR3aa: CASSTPGQSLSGNTIYF

d_gene: -
abundance: -
v_gene: TRBV18
j_gene: TRBJ1-1
CDR3nt: TGTGCCAGCTCACCACGTCCTCGGGGGAACACTGAAGCTTTCTTT
CDR3aa: CASSPRPRGNTEAFF

d_gene: -
abundance: few
v_gene: TRBV9
j_gene: TRBJ2-5
CDR3nt: TGTGCCAGCAGCGTATTCGGGACACCTAAAGAGACCCAGTACTTC
CDR3aa: CASSVFGTPKETQYF

d_gene: TRBD1
abundance: few
v_gene: TRBV20-1
j_gene: TRBJ2-7
CDR3nt: TGCAGTGCTAGCGAACAGGGGTATCGGTACGAGCAGTACTTC
CDR3aa: CSASEQGYRYEQYF

d_gene: -
abundance: -
v_gene: TRBV20-1
j_gene: TRBJ2-5
CDR3nt: TGCAGTGCTAGGTCGCAGGGAGTGACCCAGTACTTC
CDR3aa: CSARSQGVTQYF

d_gene: -
abundance: -
v_gene: TRBV7-9
j_gene: TRBJ1-2
CDR3nt: TGTGCCAGCAGCTTACGAGGATCGGGGGAAGGCTACACCTTC
CDR3aa: CASSLRGSGEGYTF

d_gene: -
abundance: -
v_gene: TRBV12-3/TRBV12-4
j_gene: TRBJ2-3
CDR3nt: TGTGCCAGCAGTTTTATAGGAGTAGCTCTTTCGGATACGCAGTATTTT
CDR3aa: CASSFIGVALSDTQYF

d_gene: -
abundance: -
v_gene: TRBV12-3/TRBV12-4
j_gene: TRBJ2-1
CDR3nt: TGTGCCAGCAGTTTTCGGAGGGAGCAGTTCTTC
CDR3aa: CASSFRREQFF

d_gene: -
abundance: -
v_gene: TRBV5-1
j_gene: TRBJ1-1
CDR3nt: TGCGCCAGCACCCTCACCCCCTGGGCTTCCGAAGCTTTCTTT
CDR3aa: CASTLTPWASEAFF